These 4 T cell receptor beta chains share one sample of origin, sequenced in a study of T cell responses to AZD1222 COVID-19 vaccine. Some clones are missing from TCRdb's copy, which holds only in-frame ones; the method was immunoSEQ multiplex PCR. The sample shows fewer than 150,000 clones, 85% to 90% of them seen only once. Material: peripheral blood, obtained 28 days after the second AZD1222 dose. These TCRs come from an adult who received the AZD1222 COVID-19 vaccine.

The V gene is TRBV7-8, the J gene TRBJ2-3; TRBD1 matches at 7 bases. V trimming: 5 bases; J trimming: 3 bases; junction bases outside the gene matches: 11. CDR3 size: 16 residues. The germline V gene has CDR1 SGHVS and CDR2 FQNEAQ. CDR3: CASSSARRGFTDTQYF. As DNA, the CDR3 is TGTGCCAGCAGCAGCGCGCGCAGGGGGTTTACAGATACGCAGTATTTT.

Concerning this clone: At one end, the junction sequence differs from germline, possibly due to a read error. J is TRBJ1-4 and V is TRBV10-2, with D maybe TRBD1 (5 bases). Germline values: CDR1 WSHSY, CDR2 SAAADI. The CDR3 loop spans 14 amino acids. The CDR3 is CASNEGRANEKLFF. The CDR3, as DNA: TGCGCCAGCAATGAGGGACGGGCGAATGAAAAACTGTTTTTT.

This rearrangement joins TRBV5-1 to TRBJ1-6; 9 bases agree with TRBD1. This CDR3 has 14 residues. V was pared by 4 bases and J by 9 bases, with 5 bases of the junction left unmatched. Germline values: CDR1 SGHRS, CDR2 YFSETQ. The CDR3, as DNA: TGCGCCAGCAGCGGGGGACAGGGTGCTTCACCCCTCCACTTT. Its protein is CASSGGQGASPLHF.

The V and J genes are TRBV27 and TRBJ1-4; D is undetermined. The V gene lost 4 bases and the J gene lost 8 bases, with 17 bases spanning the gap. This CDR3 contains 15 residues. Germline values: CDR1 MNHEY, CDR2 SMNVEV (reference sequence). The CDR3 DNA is TGTGCCAGCAGTTATTATTCGGGGAGTGAGGAAAAACTGTTTTTT. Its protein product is CASSYYSGSEEKLFF.